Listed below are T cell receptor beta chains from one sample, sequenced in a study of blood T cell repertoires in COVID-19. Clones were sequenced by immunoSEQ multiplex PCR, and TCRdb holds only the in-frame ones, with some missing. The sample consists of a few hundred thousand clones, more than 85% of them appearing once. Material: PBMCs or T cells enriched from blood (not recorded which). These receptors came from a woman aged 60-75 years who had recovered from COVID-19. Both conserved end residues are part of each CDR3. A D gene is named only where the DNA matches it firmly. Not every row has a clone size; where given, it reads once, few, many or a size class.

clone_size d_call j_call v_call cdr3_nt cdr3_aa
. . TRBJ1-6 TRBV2 TGTGCCAGCAGCCCCGGGTCGAGGAATTCACCCCTCCACTTT CASSPGSRNSPLHF
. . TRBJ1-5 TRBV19 TGTGCCGGAGGGGGCAATCAGCCCCAGCATTTT CAGGGNQPQHF
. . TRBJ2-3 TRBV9 TGTGCCAGCAGCTACGAAGGCGGGGGCACAGATACGCAGTATTTT CASSYEGGGTDTQYF
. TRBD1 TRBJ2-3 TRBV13 TGTGCCAGCAGCTCCCAGGGGGACAGGGAAGTTGCAGATACGCAGTATTTT CASSSQGDREVADTQYF
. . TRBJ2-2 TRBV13 TGTGCCAGCTCCGACTGGCGGGCCGGGGAGCTGTTTTTT CASSDWRAGELFF
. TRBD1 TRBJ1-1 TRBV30 TGTGCCTGGAGGTGGACAGGGCTAAACACTGAAGCTTTCTTT CAWRWTGLNTEAFF
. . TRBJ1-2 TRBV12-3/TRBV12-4 TGTGCCAGCAGTCCTCGCAGGGTTAATGGCTACACCTTC CASSPRRVNGYTF
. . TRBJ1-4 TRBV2 TGTGCCAGCATGCGGGGATTGGGGGAAAAACTGTTTTTT CASMRGLGEKLFF
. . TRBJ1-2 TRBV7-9 TGTGCCAGCAGCTTCATGGACAGTCCCTGGGGCTACACCTTC CASSFMDSPWGYTF
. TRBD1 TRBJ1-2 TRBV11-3 TGTGCCAGCAGTCCCCTCGGGACAGCTGCTAACTATGGCTACACCTTC CASSPLGTAANYGYTF
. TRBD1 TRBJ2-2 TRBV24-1 TGTGCCACCAGTGATTCCCCGGGACAGGGGGCTAAGACCGGGGAGCTGTTTTTT CATSDSPGQGAKTGELFF
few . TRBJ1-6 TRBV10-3 TGTGCCATCAGGGAGGGTGGGGGGTATAATTCACCCCTCCACTTT CAIREGGGYNSPLHF
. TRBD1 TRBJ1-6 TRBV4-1 TGCGCCAGCAGCCAAGTACAGGGGATGGTAGATTCACCCCTCCACTTT CASSQVQGMVDSPLHF
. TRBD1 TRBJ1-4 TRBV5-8 TGTGCCAGCAGCTTGGCCGGGACAGGCGGGACTAATGAAAAACTGTTTTTT CASSLAGTGGTNEKLFF
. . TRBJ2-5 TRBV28 TGTGCCAGCAGTTCCCCGGGGTCCACCCAAGAGACCCAGTACTTC CASSSPGSTQETQYF
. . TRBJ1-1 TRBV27 TGTGCCAGCAGTCTCACGACAGCAATGAACACTGAAGCTTTCTTT CASSLTTAMNTEAFF
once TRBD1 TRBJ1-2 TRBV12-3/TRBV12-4 TGTGCCAGCAGCCATAGACAGGGCGGCTACACCTTC CASSHRQGGYTF
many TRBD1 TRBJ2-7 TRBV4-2 TGTGCCAGCAGCCAAAATCGTGGTGGGGACAGTAGGCACGAGCAGTACTTC CASSQNRGGDSRHEQYF
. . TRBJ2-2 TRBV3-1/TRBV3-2 TGTGCCAGCAGCCGAACCCAGGGTACCGGGGAGCTGTTTTTT CASSRTQGTGELFF
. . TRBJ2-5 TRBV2 TGTGCCAGCAGTGCCGGGATCCAAGAGACCCAGTACTTC CASSAGIQETQYF
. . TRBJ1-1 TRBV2 TGTGCCAGCAGTGAGGAGGGAGACACTGAAGCTTTCTTT CASSEEGDTEAFF
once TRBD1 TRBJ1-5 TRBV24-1 TGTGCCACCGCCCCCGGGACAGGGGTTTATAGCAATCAGCCCCAGCATTTT CATAPGTGVYSNQPQHF
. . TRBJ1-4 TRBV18 TGTGCCAGCTCACCACAAGCCGGGGATGAAAAACTGTTTTTT CASSPQAGDEKLFF
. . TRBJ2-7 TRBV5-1 TGCGCCAGCACTTCCCGAGGGGGAAGCTCCTACGAGCAGTACTTC CASTSRGGSSYEQYF
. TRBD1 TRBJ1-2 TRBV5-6 TGTGCCAGCAGCCATCACAGGGGGTCCCCTCATGGCTACACCTTC CASSHHRGSPHGYTF
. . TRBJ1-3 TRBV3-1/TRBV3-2 TGTGCCAGCAGCCAACCCTTAGGGGTGACGGCTGAAAACACCATATATTTT CASSQPLGVTAENTIYF
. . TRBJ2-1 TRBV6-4 TGTGCCAGCAGTTACGAGGCGGGCTCCTACAATGAGCAGTTCTTC CASSYEAGSYNEQFF
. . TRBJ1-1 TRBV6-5 TGTGCCAGCATAGAGGGAGGGGCGACTGAAGCTTTCTTT CASIEGGATEAFF
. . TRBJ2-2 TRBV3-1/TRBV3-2 TGTGCCAGCAGCCGCTGGGGGGTTGACGACACCGGGGAGCTGTTTTTT CASSRWGVDDTGELFF
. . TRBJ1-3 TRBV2 TGTGCCAGCTCGGGGGGGTCTGGAAACACCATATATTTT CASSGGSGNTIYF
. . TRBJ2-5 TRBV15 TGTGCCACCAGCAATAGCAGGGGAAGGCAAGAGACCCAGTACTTC CATSNSRGRQETQYF
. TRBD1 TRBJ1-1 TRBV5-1 TGCGCCAGCAGCTTGGCCTATTATCGAACAGGGGACTCCCCTGAAGCTTTCTTT CASSLAYYRTGDSPEAFF
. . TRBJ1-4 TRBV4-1 TGCGCCAGCAGCCAAGGCCCAAATGGTGGGGCCGGCCCTAATGAAAAACTGTTTTTT CASSQGPNGGAGPNEKLFF
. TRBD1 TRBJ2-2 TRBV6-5 TGTGCCAGCAGAAGGGACAGGAACACCGGGGAGCTGTTTTTT CASRRDRNTGELFF
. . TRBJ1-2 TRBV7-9 TGTGCCAGCAGCCGGACAGAACACTATGGCTACACCTTC CASSRTEHYGYTF
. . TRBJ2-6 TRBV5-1 TGCGCCAGCAGCTCCGGAGGTGGGGCCAACGTCCTGACTTTC CASSSGGGANVLTF
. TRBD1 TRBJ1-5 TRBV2 TGTGCCAGCAGTGAACGGACAGGGGGCGGTGTATTGCCCCAGCATTTT CASSERTGGGVLPQHF
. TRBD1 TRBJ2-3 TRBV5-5 TGTGCCAGCACCCCAGGGGGCATACGTGATACGCAGTATTTT CASTPGGIRDTQYF
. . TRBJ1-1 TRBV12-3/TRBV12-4 TGTGCCACCGGGGTCGCGAACACTGAAGCTTTCTTT CATGVANTEAFF
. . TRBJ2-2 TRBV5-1 TGCGCCAGCAGCATTCCGGGGTCAAGCACCGGGGAGCTGTTTTTT CASSIPGSSTGELFF
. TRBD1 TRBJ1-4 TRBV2 TGTGCCAGCACCCAGGTCAGGGGGCCTAATGAAAAACTGTTTTTT CASTQVRGPNEKLFF
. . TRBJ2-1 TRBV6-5 TGTGCCAGCAATGTAGGAGGGACCGTCGCGAGGGAGCAGTTCTTC CASNVGGTVAREQFF
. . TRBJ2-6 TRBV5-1 TGCGCCAGCAGCTTAGTAGCAGGGTTTTCTGGGGCCAACGTCCTGACTTTC CASSLVAGFSGANVLTF
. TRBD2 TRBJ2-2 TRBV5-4 TGTGCCAGCAGCGGGGGACTAGCGCCGAACACCGGGGAGCTGTTTTTT CASSGGLAPNTGELFF
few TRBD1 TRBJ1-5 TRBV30 TGTGCCTGGAGTGTAGGTGGGACAGGGGTCCGTCAGCCCCAGCATTTT CAWSVGGTGVRQPQHF
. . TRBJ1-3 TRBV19 TGTGCCACTCGACCGACTTTCTCTGGAAACACCATATATTTT CATRPTFSGNTIYF
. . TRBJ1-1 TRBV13 TGTGCCAGCAGCCCTAAACTAGGGCACACTGAAGCTTTCTTT CASSPKLGHTEAFF
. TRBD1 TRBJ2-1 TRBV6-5 TGTGCCAGCAGTTACAGGCAGGGGGTTAGTTACAATGAGCAGTTCTTC CASSYRQGVSYNEQFF
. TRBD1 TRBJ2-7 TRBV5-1 TGCGCCAGCAACGTGAGGGGGCTGATCGGGGAGCAGTACTTC CASNVRGLIGEQYF
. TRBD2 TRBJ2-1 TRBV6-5 TGTGCCAGCAGTTTCTTTGGGACTACCCCATTTGCTGAGCAGTTCTTC CASSFFGTTPFAEQFF
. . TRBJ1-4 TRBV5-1 TGCGCCAGCAGCTTCGTCGGGGGGAACGAAAAACTGTTTTTT CASSFVGGNEKLFF
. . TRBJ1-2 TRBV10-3 TGTGCCATCAGTGAGTCACCCCTACTCCCACCTAACTATGGCTACACCTTC CAISESPLLPPNYGYTF
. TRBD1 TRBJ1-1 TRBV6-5 TGTGCCAGCAGCACAGTCGGGGCAGGGGGCACTGAAGCTTTCTTT CASSTVGAGGTEAFF
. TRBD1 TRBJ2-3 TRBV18 TGTGCCAGCTCATCATATGTCCCGGGACAGGGGAAAGATACGCAGTATTTT CASSSYVPGQGKDTQYF
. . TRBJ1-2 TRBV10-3 TGTGCCATCAGCCGCGACAGGTCTAACTATGGCTACACCTTC CAISRDRSNYGYTF
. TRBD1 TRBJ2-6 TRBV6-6 TGTGCCAGCAGTCGACAGGGGGCCTCCTCTGGGGCCAACGTCCTGACTTTC CASSRQGASSGANVLTF
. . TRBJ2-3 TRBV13 TGTGCCAGCAGCTCCTCCTCTATCACAGATACGCAGTATTTT CASSSSSITDTQYF
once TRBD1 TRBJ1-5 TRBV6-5 TGTGCCAGCAGCGGACAGGGGGCAGGTCAGCCCCAGCATTTT CASSGQGAGQPQHF
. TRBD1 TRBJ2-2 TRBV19 TGTGCCAGTAGTGCCGGGACAGGGGGGACCGGGGAGCTGTTTTTT CASSAGTGGTGELFF
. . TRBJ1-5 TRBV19 TGTGCCAGTAGTTCCGGGCAGGGTCTCAATCAGCCCCAGCATTTT CASSSGQGLNQPQHF